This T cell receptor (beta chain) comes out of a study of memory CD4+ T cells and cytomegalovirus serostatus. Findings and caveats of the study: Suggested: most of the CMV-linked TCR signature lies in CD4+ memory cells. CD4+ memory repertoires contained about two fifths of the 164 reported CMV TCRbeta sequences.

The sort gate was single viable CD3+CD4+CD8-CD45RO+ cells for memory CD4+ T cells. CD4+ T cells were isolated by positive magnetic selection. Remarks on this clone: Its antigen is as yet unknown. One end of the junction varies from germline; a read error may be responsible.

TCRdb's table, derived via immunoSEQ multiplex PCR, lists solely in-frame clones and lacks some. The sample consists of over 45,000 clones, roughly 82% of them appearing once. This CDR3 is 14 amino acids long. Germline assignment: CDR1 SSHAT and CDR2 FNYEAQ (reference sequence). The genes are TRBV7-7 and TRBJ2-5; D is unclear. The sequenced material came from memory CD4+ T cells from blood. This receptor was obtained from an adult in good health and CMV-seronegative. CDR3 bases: TGTGCTAGCAGCCGAGGAACCGCGATAGAGACCCAGTACTTC. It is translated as CASSRGTAIETQYF.